This is a list of T cell receptor beta chains from one sample in a study of Ad26.COV2.S vaccination and SARS-CoV-2 variants. Profiling relied on immunoSEQ multiplex PCR, and the TCRdb table lists in-frame clones only, not all of them. The sample comprises about 380,000 clones, roughly 85% of which are singletons, and 7.4% rests with the top ten. The specimen was peripheral blood, collected in a trial of Ad26.COV2.S vaccine versus placebo. All receptors derive from a person between 18 and 65 years old who received the Ad26.COV2.S COVID-19 vaccine or a placebo. Each CDR3 is given with its conserved first and last residue. The order of the fields is D gene, J gene, V gene, clone size, CDR3 protein, CDR3 DNA. D genes are given only for firm matches. Not all rows give a size; the values are once, few, many and, for expanded clones, a class.

D: TRBD1
J: TRBJ2-2
V: TRBV11-3
size: NA
CDR3: CASSPRQGGSGELFF
DNA: TGTGCCAGCAGCCCGAGACAGGGGGGGAGCGGGGAGCTGTTTTTT

D: NA
J: TRBJ1-3
V: TRBV2
size: NA
CDR3: CASADGATSGNTIYF
DNA: TGTGCCAGTGCGGACGGAGCCACCTCTGGAAACACCATATATTTT

D: TRBD2
J: TRBJ2-5
V: TRBV2
size: once
CDR3: CASSFAGRGAIEETQYF
DNA: TGTGCCAGCAGTTTTGCCGGGAGGGGGGCGATTGAGGAGACCCAGTACTTC

D: TRBD2
J: TRBJ2-2
V: TRBV6-5
size: NA
CDR3: CASSYFGREGTGELFF
DNA: TGTGCCAGCAGTTACTTTGGGCGGGAGGGGACCGGGGAGCTGTTTTTT

D: NA
J: TRBJ1-1
V: TRBV18
size: NA
CDR3: CASSPDQSGGTEAFF
DNA: TGTGCCAGCTCACCGGATCAATCCGGTGGCACTGAAGCTTTCTTT

D: NA
J: TRBJ1-5
V: TRBV4-1
size: NA
CDR3: CASSHAWGSQPQHF
DNA: TGCGCCAGCAGCCATGCTTGGGGATCTCAGCCCCAGCATTTT

D: NA
J: TRBJ1-5
V: TRBV7-9
size: few
CDR3: CASSLVPNQPQHF
DNA: TGTGCCAGCAGCCTCGTTCCCAATCAACCCCAGCATTTT

D: TRBD1
J: TRBJ1-1
V: TRBV6-6
size: once
CDR3: CASSYPPPRGGTEAFF
DNA: TGTGCCAGCAGTTACCCTCCCCCCAGGGGGGGTACTGAAGCTTTCTTT

D: NA
J: TRBJ2-1
V: TRBV6-5
size: NA
CDR3: CASSYGGIASYNEQFF
DNA: TGTGCCAGCAGTTACGGAGGGATTGCCTCCTACAATGAGCAGTTCTTC

D: TRBD1
J: TRBJ1-2
V: TRBV10-3
size: NA
CDR3: CAIRSRNRGAGYTF
DNA: TGTGCCATCAGAAGTAGAAACAGGGGGGCTGGCTACACCTTC

D: NA
J: TRBJ2-7
V: TRBV6-5
size: NA
CDR3: CASSYDRTEYEQYF
DNA: TGTGCCAGCAGTTACGACCGGACAGAATACGAGCAGTACTTC

D: NA
J: TRBJ1-1
V: TRBV6-1
size: few
CDR3: CASSEPGGFTEAFF
DNA: TGTGCCAGCAGTGAACCTGGGGGGTTCACTGAAGCTTTCTTT

D: NA
J: TRBJ1-1
V: TRBV29-1
size: few
CDR3: CSVAEGGTEAFF
DNA: TGCAGCGTTGCCGAGGGAGGCACTGAAGCTTTCTTT

D: TRBD2
J: TRBJ2-7
V: TRBV2
size: few
CDR3: CASILPPGTSANEQYF
DNA: TGTGCCAGCATTCTCCCACCCGGGACTAGCGCCAACGAGCAGTACTTC

D: NA
J: TRBJ1-6
V: TRBV5-5
size: NA
CDR3: CASSLNGGGSPLHF
DNA: TGTGCCAGCAGCTTGAACGGTGGGGGTTCACCCCTCCACTTT

D: TRBD2
J: TRBJ2-7
V: TRBV7-6
size: NA
CDR3: CASSLGAGGTYEQYF
DNA: TGTGCCAGCAGCTTAGGAGCGGGGGGGACCTACGAGCAGTACTTC